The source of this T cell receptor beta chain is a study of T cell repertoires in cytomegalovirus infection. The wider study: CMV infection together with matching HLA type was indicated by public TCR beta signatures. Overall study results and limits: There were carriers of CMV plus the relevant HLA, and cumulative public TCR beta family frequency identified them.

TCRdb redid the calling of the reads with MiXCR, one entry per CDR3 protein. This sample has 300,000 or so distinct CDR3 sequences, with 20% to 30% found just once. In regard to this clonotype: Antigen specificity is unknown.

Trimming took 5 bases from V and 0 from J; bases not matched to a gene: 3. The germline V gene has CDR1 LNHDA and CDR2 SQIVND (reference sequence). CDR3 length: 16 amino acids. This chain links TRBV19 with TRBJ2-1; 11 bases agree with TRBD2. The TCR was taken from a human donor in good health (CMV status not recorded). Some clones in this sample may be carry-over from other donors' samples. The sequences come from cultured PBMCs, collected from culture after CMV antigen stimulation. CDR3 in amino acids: CASSLLAGGSYNEQFF. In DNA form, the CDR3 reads TGTGCCAGTAGTCTCCTAGCGGGGGGCTCCTACAATGAGCAGTTCTTC.